This record looks at one T cell receptor (beta chain) sequence and its context. The CDR3 extends over 18 amino acids. V shed 0 bases and J shed 6 bases, with 22 bases lying between them. Germline V gene sequence: CDR1 ENHRY, CDR2 SYGVKD. This sample is part of a study of T cell changes during pregnancy in multiple sclerosis. Data came from immunoSEQ multiplex PCR; TCRdb stores just in-frame clones and leaves some out. Seen here are roughly 30,000 clones, roughly nine tenths observed once, and the top ten hold 10% to 13%. The receptor was derived from a female donor with multiple sclerosis, enrolled in a pregnancy study. The input for sequencing was CD8+ T cells from peripheral blood mononuclear cells, taken in the second trimester of pregnancy. This sequence joins TRBV10-3 and TRBJ2-3; tentatively, D is TRBD2 (6 bases). In DNA, the CDR3 is TGTGCCATCAGTGAGTCGGAGGGCAGGATCTACCCAGGGGATACGCAGTATTTT. As protein: CAISESEGRIYPGDTQYF.